This T cell receptor (beta chain) was sequenced in a study of T-cell memory formation after mild COVID-19. Study details: Largely donor-specific sequence clusters came from a couple of donors. Study findings and constraints: Whether day 37 second-wave clones are SARS-CoV-2-specific was not confirmed.

TCRdb recomputed calls from the 5' RACE reads with MiXCR, one row per CDR3 protein. The sample holds about 150,000 distinct CDR3 sequences, about 5.5% seen once. The CDR3 has 12 residues. Germline V lookup: CDR1 ENHRY, CDR2 SYGVKD. V dropped 6 bases and J dropped 3 bases, with 8 bases sitting between them. This clonotype has ten or more counts. Its antigen is not identified. This chain uses TRBV10-3 with TRBJ2-5, with D uncertain. Sequencing input: PBMCs or a T cell subset sorted from them (not recorded which). The TCR comes from an adult woman who had mild COVID-19 (a few samples of this study predate the infection). Cell type and time point are not known. CDR3 DNA: TGTGCCATCAGCAGGACGGAAGAGACCCAGTACTTC. It yields the protein CAISRTEETQYF.